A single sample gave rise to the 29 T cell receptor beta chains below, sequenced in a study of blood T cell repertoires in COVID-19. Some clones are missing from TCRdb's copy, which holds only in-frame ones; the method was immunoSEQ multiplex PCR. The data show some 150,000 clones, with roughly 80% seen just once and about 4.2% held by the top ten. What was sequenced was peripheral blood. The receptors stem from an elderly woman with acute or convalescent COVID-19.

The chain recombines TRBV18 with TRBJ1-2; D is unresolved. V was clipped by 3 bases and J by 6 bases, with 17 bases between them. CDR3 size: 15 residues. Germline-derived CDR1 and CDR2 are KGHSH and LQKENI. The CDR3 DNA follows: TGTGCCAGCTCACCCCTACCGGGGTCATCGAATGGCTACACCTTC. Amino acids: CASSPLPGSSNGYTF.

The chain's CDR3 is CASSVQGPNYGYTF. The DNA for the CDR3 is TGTGCCAGTAGTGTACAGGGGCCCAACTATGGCTACACCTTC. The V and J genes are TRBV19 and TRBJ1-2, with 7 bases that match TRBD1. The ends lost 5 bases at V and 2 bases at J; junction bases unmatched: 5. CDR1 is LNHDA and CDR2 is SQIVND in the germline V gene (reference sequence). The CDR3 extends over 14 amino acids. Filled out from reference TRBV19 and TRBJ1-2, the complete variable domain reads DGGITQSPKYLFRKEGQNVTLSCEQNLNHDAMYWYRQDPGQGLRLIYYSQIVNDFQKGDIAEGYSVSREKKESFPLTVTSAQKNPTAFYLCASSVQGPNYGYTFGSGTRLTVV.

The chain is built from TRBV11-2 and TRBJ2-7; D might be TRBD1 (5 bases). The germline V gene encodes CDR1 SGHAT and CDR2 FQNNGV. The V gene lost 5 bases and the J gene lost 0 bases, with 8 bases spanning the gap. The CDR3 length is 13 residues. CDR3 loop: CASSRTSSYEQYF. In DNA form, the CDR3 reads TGTGCCAGCAGCCGGACATCCTCCTACGAGCAGTACTTC.

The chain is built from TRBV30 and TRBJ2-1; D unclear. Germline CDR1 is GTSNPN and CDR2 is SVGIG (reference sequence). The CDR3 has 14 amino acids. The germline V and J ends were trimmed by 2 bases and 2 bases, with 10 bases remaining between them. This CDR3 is CAWSTTLTYNEQFF. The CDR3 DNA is TGTGCCTGGAGTACTACCTTAACCTACAATGAGCAGTTCTTC.

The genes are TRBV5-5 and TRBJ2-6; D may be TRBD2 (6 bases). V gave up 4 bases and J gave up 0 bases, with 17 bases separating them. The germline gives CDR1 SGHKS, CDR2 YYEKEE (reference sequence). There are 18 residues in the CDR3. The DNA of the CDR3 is TGTGCCAGCAGCCTGAGGGACTGGGCCGACTCTGGGGCCAACGTCCTGACTTTC. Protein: CASSLRDWADSGANVLTF.

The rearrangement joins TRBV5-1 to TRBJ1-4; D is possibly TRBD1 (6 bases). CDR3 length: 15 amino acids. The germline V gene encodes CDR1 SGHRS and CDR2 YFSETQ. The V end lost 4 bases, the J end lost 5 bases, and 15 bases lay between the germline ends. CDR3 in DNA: TGCGCCAGCAGCCGATTACAGGGCCCCAATGAAAAACTGTTTTTT. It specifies CASSRLQGPNEKLFF.

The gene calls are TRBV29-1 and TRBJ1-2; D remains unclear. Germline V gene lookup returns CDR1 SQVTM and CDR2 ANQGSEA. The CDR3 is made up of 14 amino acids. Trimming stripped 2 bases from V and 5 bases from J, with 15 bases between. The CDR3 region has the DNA TGCAGCGTTGAAACATGGGCCGCCGGTTATGGCTACACCTTC. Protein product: CSVETWAAGYGYTF.

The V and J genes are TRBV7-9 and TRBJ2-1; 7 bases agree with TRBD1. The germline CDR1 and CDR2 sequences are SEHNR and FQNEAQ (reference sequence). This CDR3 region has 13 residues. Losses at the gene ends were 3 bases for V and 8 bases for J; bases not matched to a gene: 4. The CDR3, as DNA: TGTGCCAGCAGCTTTACAGGGGAAGATGAGCAGTTCTTC. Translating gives CASSFTGEDEQFF. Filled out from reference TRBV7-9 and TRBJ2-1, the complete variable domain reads DTGVSQNPRHKITKRGQNVTFRCDPISEHNRLYWYRQTLGQGPEFLTYFQNEAQLEKSRLLSDRFSAERPKGSFSTLEIQRTEQGDSAMYLCASSFTGEDEQFFGPGTRLTVL.

CDR3 coding DNA: TGTGCCAGCAGTATTGGGTTTGGGGCGAGCAATCAGCCCCAGCATTTT. The encoded protein is CASSIGFGASNQPQHF. The V gene is TRBV28, the J gene TRBJ1-5, with D tentatively TRBD1 (5 bases). Germline V gene sequence: CDR1 MDHEN, CDR2 SYDVKM. Trimming stripped 5 bases from V and 1 base from J, with 15 bases between. This CDR3 has 16 residues.

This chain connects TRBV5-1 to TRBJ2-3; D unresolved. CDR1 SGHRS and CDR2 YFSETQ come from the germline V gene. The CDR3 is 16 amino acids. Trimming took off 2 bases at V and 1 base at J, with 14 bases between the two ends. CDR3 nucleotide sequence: TGCGCCAGCAGCTTCTTTCGTCTTGCGGGCACAGATACGCAGTATTTT. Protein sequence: CASSFFRLAGTDTQYF.

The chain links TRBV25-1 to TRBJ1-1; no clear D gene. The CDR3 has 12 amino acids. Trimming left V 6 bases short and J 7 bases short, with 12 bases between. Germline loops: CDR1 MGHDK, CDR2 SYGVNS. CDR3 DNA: TGTGCCAGCAGCCACCCGGTTGGTGAAGCTTTCTTT. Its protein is CASSHPVGEAFF.

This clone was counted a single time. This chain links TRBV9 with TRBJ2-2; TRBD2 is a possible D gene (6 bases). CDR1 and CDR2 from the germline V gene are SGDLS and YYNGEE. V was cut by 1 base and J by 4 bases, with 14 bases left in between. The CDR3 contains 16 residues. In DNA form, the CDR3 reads TGTGCCAGCAGCGTACGGTCGGGAGTTATCACCGGGGAGCTGTTTTTT. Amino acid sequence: CASSVRSGVITGELFF.

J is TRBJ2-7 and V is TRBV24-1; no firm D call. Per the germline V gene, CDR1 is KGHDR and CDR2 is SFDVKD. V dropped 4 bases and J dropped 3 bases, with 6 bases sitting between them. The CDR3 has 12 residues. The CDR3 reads CATSDRHYEQYF. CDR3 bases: TGTGCCACCAGTGACCGACACTACGAGCAGTACTTC.

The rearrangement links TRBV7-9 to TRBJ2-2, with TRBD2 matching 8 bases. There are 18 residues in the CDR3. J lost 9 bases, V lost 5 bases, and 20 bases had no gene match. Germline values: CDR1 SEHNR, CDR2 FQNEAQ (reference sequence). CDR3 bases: TGTGCCAGCAGCCTAGAGGTTCCGGGACTAGTATTTCCCTGGGAGCTGTTTTTT. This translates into CASSLEVPGLVFPWELFF.

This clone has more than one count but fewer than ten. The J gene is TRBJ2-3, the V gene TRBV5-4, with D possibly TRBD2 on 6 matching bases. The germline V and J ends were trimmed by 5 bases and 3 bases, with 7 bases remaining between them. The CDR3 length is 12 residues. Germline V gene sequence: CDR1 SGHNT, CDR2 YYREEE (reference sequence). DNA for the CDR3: TGTGCCAGCAGTCGGGAGACAGATACGCAGTATTTT. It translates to CASSRETDTQYF.

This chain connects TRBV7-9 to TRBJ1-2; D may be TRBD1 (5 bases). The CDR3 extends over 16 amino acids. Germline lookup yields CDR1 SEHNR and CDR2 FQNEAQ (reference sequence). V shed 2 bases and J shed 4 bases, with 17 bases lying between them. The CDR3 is CASSLTAGGGSYGYTF. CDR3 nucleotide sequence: TGTGCCAGCAGCTTAACAGCGGGGGGAGGGAGCTATGGCTACACCTTC.

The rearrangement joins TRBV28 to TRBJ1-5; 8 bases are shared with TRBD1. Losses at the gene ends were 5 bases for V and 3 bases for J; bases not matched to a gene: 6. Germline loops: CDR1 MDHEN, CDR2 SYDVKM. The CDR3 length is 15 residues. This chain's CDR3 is CASSQRQGYNQPQHF. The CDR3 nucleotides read TGTGCCAGCAGTCAGAGACAGGGGTACAATCAGCCCCAGCATTTT.

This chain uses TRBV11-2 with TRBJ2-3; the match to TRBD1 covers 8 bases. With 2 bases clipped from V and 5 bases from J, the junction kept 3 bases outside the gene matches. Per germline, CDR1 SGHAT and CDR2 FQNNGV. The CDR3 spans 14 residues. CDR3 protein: CASSLSGGQDTQYF. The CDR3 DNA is TGTGCCAGCAGCTTATCAGGGGGCCAAGATACGCAGTATTTT. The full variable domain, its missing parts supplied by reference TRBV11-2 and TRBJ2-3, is EAGVAQSPRYKIIEKRQSVAFWCNPISGHATLYWYQQILGQGPKLLIQFQNNGVVDDSQLPKDRFSAERLKGVDSTLKIQPAKLEDSAVYLCASSLSGGQDTQYFGPGTRLTVL.

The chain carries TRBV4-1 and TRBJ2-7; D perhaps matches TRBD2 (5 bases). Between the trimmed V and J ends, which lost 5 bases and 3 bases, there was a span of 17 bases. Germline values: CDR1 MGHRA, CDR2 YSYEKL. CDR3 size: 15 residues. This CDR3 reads CASSSHLRGIYEQYF. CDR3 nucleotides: TGCGCCAGCAGCTCCCATTTGAGAGGGATCTACGAGCAGTACTTC.

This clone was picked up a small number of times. CDR3 sequence (DNA): TGTGCCAGCAGCCCACACCCCAAAGGGAGGGCCTACAATGAGCAGTTCTTC. Amino acids: CASSPHPKGRAYNEQFF. The chain joins TRBV4-2 to TRBJ2-1; 7 nucleotides agree with TRBD2. The CDR3 extends over 17 amino acids. Germline V CDR1 and CDR2: LGHNA, YNFKEQ. Germline trimming cut 4 bases from V and 2 bases from J; bases unmatched to any gene: 11.

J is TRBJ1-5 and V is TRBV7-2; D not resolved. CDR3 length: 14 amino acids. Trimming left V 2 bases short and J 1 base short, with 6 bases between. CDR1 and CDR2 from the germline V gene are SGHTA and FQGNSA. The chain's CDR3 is CASSLILSNQPQHF. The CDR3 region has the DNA TGTGCCAGCAGCTTAATCCTAAGCAATCAGCCCCAGCATTTT.

As DNA, the CDR3 is TGTGCCTGGAGTACCCCCCAGGGGGCTCGAGAGACCCAGTACTTC. Its protein is CAWSTPQGARETQYF. V and J are TRBV30 and TRBJ2-5, with 8 bases lining up with TRBD1. Germline V gene data show CDR1 as GTSNPN and CDR2 as SVGIG (reference sequence). The CDR3 has 15 residues. V shed 2 bases and J 4 bases; nucleotides not matched to a gene: 9. Full variable domain (remainder filled in from reference TRBV30 and TRBJ2-5): SQTIHQWPATLVQPVGSPLSLECTVEGTSNPNLYWYRQAAGRGLQLLFYSVGIGQISSEVPQNLSASRPQDRQFILSSKKLLLSDSGFYLCAWSTPQGARETQYFGPGTRLLVL.

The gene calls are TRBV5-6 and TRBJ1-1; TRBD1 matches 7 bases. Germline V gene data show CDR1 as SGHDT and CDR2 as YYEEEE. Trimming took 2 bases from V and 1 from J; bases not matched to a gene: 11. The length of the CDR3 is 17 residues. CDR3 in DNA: TGTGCCAGCAGCTTACTCGGGACAGAACATGGGAACACTGAAGCTTTCTTT. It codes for CASSLLGTEHGNTEAFF.

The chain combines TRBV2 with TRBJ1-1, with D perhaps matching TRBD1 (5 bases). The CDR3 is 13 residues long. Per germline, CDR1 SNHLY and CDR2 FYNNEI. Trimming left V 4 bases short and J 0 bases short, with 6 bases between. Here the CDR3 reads CASSGQLNTEAFF. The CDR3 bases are TGTGCCAGCAGTGGACAGCTGAACACTGAAGCTTTCTTT.

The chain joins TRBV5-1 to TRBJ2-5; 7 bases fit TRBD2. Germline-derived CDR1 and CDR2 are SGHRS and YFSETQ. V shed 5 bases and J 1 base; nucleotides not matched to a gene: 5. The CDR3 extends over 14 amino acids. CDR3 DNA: TGCGCCAGCAGTCCGGGGGGAACCCAAGAGACCCAGTACTTC. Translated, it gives CASSPGGTQETQYF.

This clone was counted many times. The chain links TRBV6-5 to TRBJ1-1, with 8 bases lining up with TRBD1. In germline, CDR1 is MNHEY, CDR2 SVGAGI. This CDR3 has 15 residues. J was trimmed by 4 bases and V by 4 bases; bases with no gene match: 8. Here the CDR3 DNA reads TGTGCCAGCAGTTTTCAGGGGGCAAAAGGCACTGAAGCTTTCTTT. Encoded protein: CASSFQGAKGTEAFF.

CDR3: CASSLAALNTEAFF. In DNA form, the CDR3 reads TGCGCCAGCAGCTTGGCCGCGTTGAACACTGAAGCTTTCTTT. V and J are TRBV5-1 and TRBJ1-1; D is unresolved. Germline loops: CDR1 SGHRS, CDR2 YFSETQ. The CDR3 covers 14 residues. Trimming took 0 bases from V and 0 from J, leaving 6 bases between them.

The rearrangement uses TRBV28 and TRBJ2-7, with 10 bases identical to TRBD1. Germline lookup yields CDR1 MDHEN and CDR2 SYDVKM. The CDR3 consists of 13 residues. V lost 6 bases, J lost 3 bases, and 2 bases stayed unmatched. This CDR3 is CASRGQGYYEQYF. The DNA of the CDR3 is TGTGCCAGCAGGGGACAGGGGTACTACGAGCAGTACTTC.

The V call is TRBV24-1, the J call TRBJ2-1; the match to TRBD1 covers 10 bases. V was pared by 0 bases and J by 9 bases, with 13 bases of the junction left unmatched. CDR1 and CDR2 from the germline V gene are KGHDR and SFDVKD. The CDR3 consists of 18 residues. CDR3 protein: CATSDLRSGTGVNGEQFF. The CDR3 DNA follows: TGTGCCACCAGTGATTTGCGCTCCGGGACAGGGGTAAATGGTGAGCAGTTCTTC.